Presented here are 6 T cell receptor beta chains from one specimen sequenced in a study of T cell repertoires in cytomegalovirus infection. Antigen specificity for these receptors is unknown. TCRdb reanalysed the reads using MiXCR and keeps one entry per CDR3 protein. The sample holds some 500,000 distinct CDR3 sequences, 40% seen once. The sample in question was cultured PBMCs, obtained from culture after CMV antigen stimulation. These TCRs come from a human donor in good health (CMV status not recorded). Some clones in this sample may be carry-over from other donors' samples.

This clonotype has more than one count but fewer than ten. The chain recombines TRBV7-9 with TRBJ2-7, with 7 bases lining up with TRBD1. Per germline, CDR1 SEHNR and CDR2 FQNEAQ (reference sequence). V lost 1 base and J lost 5; bases outside the gene matches: 5. This CDR3 has 14 amino acids. The CDR3 sequence is CASSLEDRRNEQYF. The CDR3 DNA reads TGTGCCAGCAGCTTAGAGGACAGGCGCAACGAGCAGTACTTC.

The chain links TRBV12-3 or TRBV12-4 to TRBJ2-1, with 7 bases identical to TRBD2. CDR3 length: 13 amino acids. J lost 5 bases, V lost 7 bases, and 5 bases had no gene match. DNA for the CDR3: TGTGCCAGCACCCCGGGACTAAACAATGAGCAGTTCTTC. As protein: CASTPGLNNEQFF.

The chain joins TRBV7-2 to TRBJ2-3; D not resolved. This CDR3 region has 14 residues. Germline V lookup: CDR1 SGHTA, CDR2 FQGNSA. V was clipped by 5 bases and J by 2 bases, with 11 bases between them. The CDR3, as DNA: TGTGCCAGCAGCCCCGACCACGCCACAGATACGCAGTATTTT. It specifies CASSPDHATDTQYF.

Only a few counts were recorded for this clonotype. CDR3 sequence reads: CAISEAGNSYEQYF. CDR3 DNA: TGTGCCATCAGTGAGGCCGGGAACTCTTACGAGCAGTACTTC. The chain is built from TRBV10-3 and TRBJ2-7; D may be TRBD2 (5 bases). With 2 bases removed from V and 4 bases from J, the gap between germline ends came to 12 bases. The CDR3 loop spans 14 amino acids. The germline gives CDR1 ENHRY, CDR2 SYGVKD.

The chain is built from TRBV20-1 and TRBJ1-5; no clear D gene. V gave up 2 bases and J gave up 3 bases, with 8 bases separating them. Germline assignment: CDR1 DFQATT and CDR2 SNEGSKA (reference sequence). CDR3 length equals 13 residues. CDR3 nucleotide sequence: TGCAGTGCTAGAAATGACCCCAATCAGCCCCAGCATTTT. Its translation is CSARNDPNQPQHF.

The chain has TRBV7-9 and TRBJ1-6, with 9 bases matching TRBD1. The CDR3 is made up of 13 amino acids. Looked up from germline, CDR1 is SEHNR and CDR2 is FQNEAQ (reference sequence). V lost 8 bases to trimming and J lost 13 bases; unmatched junction nucleotides: 9. CDR3 sequence: CASSGTGTTPLHF. CDR3 sequence (DNA): TGTGCCAGCTCCGGGACAGGGACTACTCCCCTCCACTTT.